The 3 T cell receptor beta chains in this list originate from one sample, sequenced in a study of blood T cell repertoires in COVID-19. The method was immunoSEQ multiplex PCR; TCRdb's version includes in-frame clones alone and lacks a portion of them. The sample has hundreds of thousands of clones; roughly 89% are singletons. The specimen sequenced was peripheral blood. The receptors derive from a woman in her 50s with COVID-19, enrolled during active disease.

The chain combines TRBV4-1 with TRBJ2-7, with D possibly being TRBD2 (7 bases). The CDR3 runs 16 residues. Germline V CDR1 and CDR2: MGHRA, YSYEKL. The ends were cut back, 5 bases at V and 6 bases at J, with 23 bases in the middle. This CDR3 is CASSFGGRGAPREQYF. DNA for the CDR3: TGCGCCAGCAGCTTCGGTGGACGGGGGGCCCCCCGCGAGCAGTACTTC.

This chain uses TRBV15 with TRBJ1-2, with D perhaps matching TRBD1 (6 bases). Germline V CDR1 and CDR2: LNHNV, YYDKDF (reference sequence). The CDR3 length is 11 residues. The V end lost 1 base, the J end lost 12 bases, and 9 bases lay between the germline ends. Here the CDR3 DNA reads TGTGCCACCAGCAGAGGGGGGGGGCACACCTTC. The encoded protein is CATSRGGGHTF.

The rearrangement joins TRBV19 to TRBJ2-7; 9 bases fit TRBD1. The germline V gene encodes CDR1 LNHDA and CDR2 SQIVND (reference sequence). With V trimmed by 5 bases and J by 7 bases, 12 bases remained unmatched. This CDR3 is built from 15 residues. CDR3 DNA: TGTGCCAGTAGTGGTCATGGACAGGGGTCGGGAGAGCAGTACTTC. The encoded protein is CASSGHGQGSGEQYF.